The present T cell receptor beta chain was sequenced within a study of cytomegalovirus exposure and HLA in healthy donors. Germline values: CDR1 SGDLS, CDR2 YYNGEE. The CDR3 spans 15 residues. V was trimmed by 6 bases and J by 0 bases, leaving 15 bases between them. A note on this clone: Its antigen remains unknown.

Notes on the study in general: TCR beta V- and J-gene trimming was later associated with a missense DCLRE1C variant. Presence/absence analyses took donor sequencing depth as roughly uniform. The classifier, whose performance was assessed in both the original and validation cohorts, reportedly diagnosed cytomegalovirus status with high specificity and sensitivity.

PCR primers comprised 60 Vbeta and 13 Jbeta primers. Profiling relied on immunoSEQ multiplex PCR, and the TCRdb table lists in-frame clones only, not all of them. The sample totals around 70,000 clones; its top ten clones hold more than 1.5%. Everyone who donated was a healthy bone marrow donor. The TCR was taken from a woman aged 30 to 39 in good health and CMV-seronegative. This chain uses TRBV9 with TRBJ1-1, with a possible D match to TRBD1 (6 bases). Sequencing used PBMCs. CDR3 loop: CASKGGGAMNTEAFF. CDR3 nucleotides: TGTGCCAGCAAGGGTGGGGGGGCTATGAACACTGAAGCTTTCTTT.